Sequencing of this T cell receptor (beta chain) was carried out in a study of OX40 agonist ivuxolimab in advanced cancers. Looking at the study overall: Ivuxolimab was administered intravenously to patients at 0.01 to 10 mg/kg every 2 weeks.

Samples of blood were obtained at baseline, on cycle 4 day 1, and on cycle 7 day 1. The table came from immunoSEQ multiplex PCR; TCRdb's copy has only in-frame clones and leaves some out. Among around 84,000 clones listed, 85% to 95% were seen once. The source of this sequence is an adult with an advanced solid tumor such as melanoma, head and neck, liver or kidney cancer. The sequences come from CD4+ or CD8+ T cells sorted from blood, collected in a trial of the OX40 agonist ivuxolimab.

The CDR3 DNA is TGCGCCAGCAGACCAGCGGGAGGCCCCTCCAATGAGCAGTTCTTC. Its translation is CASRPAGGPSNEQFF. The chain links TRBV4-1 to TRBJ2-1; TRBD2 matches at 9 bases. Germline CDR1 reads MGHRA; CDR2 reads YSYEKL. There are 15 residues in the CDR3. V shed 6 bases, J shed 6 bases, and the junction held 9 bases outside the gene matches.